The clone carrying this TCR beta chain was seen many times. Its antigen is unidentified. These data belong to a study of OX40 agonist ivuxolimab in advanced cancers. About the study: The treatment was a fully human IgG2 OX40 agonist, ivuxolimab. Hepatocellular carcinoma, melanoma, renal cell or head and neck cancer was diagnosed in the dose-escalation patients. Regarding the study as a whole: Within 6 weeks, CD4+ and CD8+ blood T cells expanded clonally at 0.1 to 3.0 mg/kg. Determination of antigen specificity was not performed for the expanded peripheral T cells.

The CDR3 covers 13 residues. Germline V CDR1 and CDR2: SQVTM, ANQGSEA. The ends were cut back, 4 bases at V and 6 bases at J, with 15 bases in the middle. Clones were sequenced by immunoSEQ multiplex PCR, and TCRdb holds only the in-frame ones, with some missing. The sample includes some 98,000 clones, around 90% of them seen just once. The sequences come from CD4+ or CD8+ T cells sorted from blood, collected in a trial of the OX40 agonist ivuxolimab. The gene calls are TRBV29-1 and TRBJ1-1; D is unresolved. The source of this sequence is an adult with an advanced solid tumor such as melanoma, head and neck, liver or kidney cancer. DNA of the CDR3: TGCAGCGTTGTAATTGGCGTTGGCGCTGAAGCTTTCTTT. This sequence encodes CSVVIGVGAEAFF.